Each of the 3 T cell receptor beta chains below was sequenced from the same sample in a study of regulatory T cells in long-lasting Graves disease. With iRepertoire HTBI primers and Arm-PCR of CDR3 regions, TCR beta libraries were built. TCRdb called the multiplex PCR reads again in MiXCR, with one record for every CDR3 protein. Of approximately 440,000 distinct CDR3 sequences detected, 15% to 20% appear once; the ten largest clones hold 9% to 15%. Described time point: newly diagnosed GD, antithyroid drugs for less than 3 months. PBMC RNA served as the TCR library source. The sample also formed part of further work on T cells in Graves' hyperthyroidism and ophthalmopathy.

The sequenced sample was peripheral blood mononuclear cells (PBMCs), obtained at new diagnosis, from a patient treated with antithyroid drugs. The receptors stem from a man aged 40-55 years with Graves disease.

This clonotype has a count of ten or more. This sequence joins TRBV28 and TRBJ1-5, with 10 bases identical to TRBD1. The CDR3 sequence is 16 residues long. CDR1 MDHEN and CDR2 SYDVKM come from the germline V gene. The V and J ends lost 5 bases and 2 bases, in that order; junction bases with no gene match: 6. CDR3 in DNA: TGTGCCAGCAGTCGACACGGACAGGGGGGCAATCAGCCCCAGCATTTT. Translated, it gives CASSRHGQGGNQPQHF. Full variable domain (rest looked up from reference TRBV28 and TRBJ1-5): DVKVTQSSRYLVKRTGEKVFLECVQDMDHENMFWYRQDPGLGLRLIYFSYDVKMKEKGDIPEGYSVSREKKERFSLILESASTNQTSMYLCASSRHGQGGNQPQHFGDGTRLSIL.

The table lists this clonotype with many counts. The chain uses TRBV28 and TRBJ2-2; TRBD1 agrees at 8 bases. The germline CDR1 and CDR2 sequences are MDHEN and SYDVKM. This CDR3 has 16 amino acids. V lost 1 base to trimming and J lost 0 bases; unmatched junction nucleotides: 1. The CDR3, as DNA: TGTGCCAGCAGTTTATTACAGGGGGCGAACACCGGGGAGCTGTTTTTT. Translating it yields CASSLLQGANTGELFF.

Many counts were recorded for this clonotype. This rearrangement joins TRBV7-2 to TRBJ2-5; TRBD2 agrees at 9 bases. The CDR3 sequence is 14 residues long. Losses at the gene ends were 5 bases for V and 4 bases for J; bases not matched to a gene: 5. Germline V gene lookup returns CDR1 SGHTA and CDR2 FQGNSA. CDR3 coding DNA: TGTGCCAGCAGCCCCTGGACTAGCGCAGAGACCCAGTACTTC. It codes for CASSPWTSAETQYF.